Sequencing of this T cell receptor (beta chain) was carried out in a study of blood T cell repertoires in COVID-19. Study-level background: Spain, Italy and the United States supplied samples that represented acute and convalescent COVID-19.

Profiling relied on immunoSEQ multiplex PCR, and the TCRdb table lists in-frame clones only, not all of them. The repertoire has under 200,000 clones, 88% of them found once; the top ten carry approximately 2.3%. Germline trimming cut 7 bases from V and 2 bases from J; bases unmatched to any gene: 15. Germline loops: CDR1 SEHNR, CDR2 FQNEAQ (reference sequence). The CDR3 runs 18 residues. The source is a man between 65 and 80 years old with active or convalescent COVID-19. This chain joins TRBV7-9 and TRBJ2-3; 10 positions agree with TRBD1. Material: peripheral blood. The CDR3 loop is CASNTTGGGDLTTDTQYF. Here the CDR3 DNA reads TGTGCCAGCAATACGACAGGGGGCGGCGATTTAACCACAGATACGCAGTATTTT.